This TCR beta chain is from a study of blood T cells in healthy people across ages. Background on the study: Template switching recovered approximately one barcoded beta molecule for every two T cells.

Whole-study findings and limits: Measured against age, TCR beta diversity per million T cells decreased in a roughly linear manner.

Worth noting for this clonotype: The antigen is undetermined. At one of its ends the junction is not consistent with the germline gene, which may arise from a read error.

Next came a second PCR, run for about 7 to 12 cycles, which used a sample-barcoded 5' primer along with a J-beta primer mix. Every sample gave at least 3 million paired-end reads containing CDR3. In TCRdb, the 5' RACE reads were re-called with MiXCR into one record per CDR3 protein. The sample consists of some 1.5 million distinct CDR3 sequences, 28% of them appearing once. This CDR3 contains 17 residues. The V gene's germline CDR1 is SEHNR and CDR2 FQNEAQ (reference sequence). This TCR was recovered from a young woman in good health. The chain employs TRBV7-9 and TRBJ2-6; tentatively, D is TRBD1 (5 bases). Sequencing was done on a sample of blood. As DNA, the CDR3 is TGTGCCAGCGAAGTGGTGGGTCTGATCTCTGGGGCCAACGTCCCGACTTTC. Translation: CASEVVGLISGANVPTF.